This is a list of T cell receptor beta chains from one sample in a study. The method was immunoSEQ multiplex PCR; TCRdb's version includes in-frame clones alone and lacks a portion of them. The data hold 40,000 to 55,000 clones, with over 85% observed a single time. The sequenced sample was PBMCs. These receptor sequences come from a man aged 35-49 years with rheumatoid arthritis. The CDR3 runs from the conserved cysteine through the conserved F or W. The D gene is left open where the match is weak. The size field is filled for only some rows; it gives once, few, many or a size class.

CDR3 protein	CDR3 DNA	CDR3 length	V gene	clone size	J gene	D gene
CASSDPNTEAFF	TGTGCCAGCAGTGACCCCAACACTGAAGCTTTCTTT	12	TRBV2	NA	TRBJ1-1	NA
CASSYRAVTEAFF	TGTGCCAGCAGTTACAGGGCGGTCACTGAAGCTTTCTTT	13	TRBV6-2/TRBV6-3	NA	TRBJ1-1	NA
CATSSDRVYGYTF	TGTGCCACCAGCAGTGACAGGGTGTATGGCTACACCTTC	13	TRBV15	NA	TRBJ1-2	TRBD1
CASSLTGDSYNEQFF	TGTGCCAGCAGCTTAACCGGGGACTCCTACAATGAGCAGTTCTTC	15	TRBV7-3	NA	TRBJ2-1	NA
CASSLQGVNTEAFF	TGTGCCAGCAGCCTGCAAGGGGTGAACACTGAAGCTTTCTTT	14	TRBV3-1/TRBV3-2	NA	TRBJ1-1	NA
CASSSGLAGGEDKQFF	TGTGCCAGCAGCTCAGGACTAGCGGGAGGGGAGGATAAGCAGTTCTTC	16	TRBV5-4	once	TRBJ2-1	TRBD2
CASSLERGPGNTIYF	TGTGCCAGTAGCCTAGAAAGGGGGCCTGGAAACACCATATATTTT	15	TRBV19	NA	TRBJ1-3	TRBD1
CASSHGLAGIYEQYF	TGTGCCAGCAGCCACGGACTAGCGGGAATATACGAGCAGTACTTC	15	TRBV13	few	TRBJ2-7	TRBD2
CASTTTGGGTEAFF	TGTGCCAGTACTACGACAGGGGGAGGGACTGAAGCTTTCTTT	14	TRBV19	few	TRBJ1-1	TRBD1
CASSFEGRAQAFF	TGTGCCAGCAGCTTCGAAGGCCGGGCTCAAGCTTTCTTT	13	TRBV7-2	once	TRBJ1-1	NA
CASSFKRLVGLRVHEQFF	TGTGCCAGCAGTTTTAAGCGACTCGTTGGGCTTAGGGTCCATGAGCAGTTCTTC	18	TRBV27	NA	TRBJ2-1	NA
CASSQLLGQGAHGANVLTF	TGTGCCAGCAGCCAACTACTGGGACAGGGGGCACATGGGGCCAACGTCCTGACTTTC	19	TRBV3-1/TRBV3-2	NA	TRBJ2-6	TRBD1
CASSLLTGTTYGYTF	TGTGCCAGCAGTTTGTTGACCGGGACAACCTATGGCTACACCTTC	15	TRBV28	few	TRBJ1-2	NA
CASVQRDKITGELFF	TGTGCCAGCGTGCAGCGGGACAAGATCACCGGGGAGCTGTTTTTT	15	TRBV28	NA	TRBJ2-2	NA
CASSLTSQNTEAFF	TGCGCCAGCAGCCTAACGTCGCAGAACACTGAAGCTTTCTTT	14	TRBV5-1	NA	TRBJ1-1	NA
CASNLRTGREKLFF	TGTGCCAGCAATCTAAGGACAGGTCGGGAAAAACTGTTTTTT	14	TRBV2	NA	TRBJ1-4	TRBD1
CASRNRGEHEQFF	TGCGCCAGCAGAAACCGGGGAGAGCATGAGCAGTTCTTC	13	TRBV5-1	once	TRBJ2-1	NA
CASSPRTNMNTEAFF	TGTGCCAGCTCACCACGAACTAATATGAACACTGAAGCTTTCTTT	15	TRBV18	once	TRBJ1-1	NA
CASSQEAIGGELFF	TGCGCCAGCAGCCAAGAAGCGATCGGCGGGGAGCTGTTTTTT	14	TRBV4-3	once	TRBJ2-2	NA
CATSRAYNEQFF	TGTGCCACCAGCAGAGCGTACAATGAGCAGTTCTTC	12	TRBV15	NA	TRBJ2-1	NA
CASSPRDRGTEAFF	TGTGCCAGCAGCCCCCGGGACAGGGGCACTGAAGCTTTCTTT	14	TRBV21-1	NA	TRBJ1-1	NA
CAWISRDKSYEQYF	TGTGCCTGGATTTCCCGGGACAAAAGCTACGAGCAGTACTTC	14	TRBV30	NA	TRBJ2-7	NA
CASSQRSWGGEKLFF	TGCGCCAGCAGCCAGAGATCGTGGGGAGGGGAAAAACTGTTTTTT	15	TRBV4-1	NA	TRBJ1-4	NA
CASSFDAKETQYF	TGTGCCAGCAGTTTTGACGCCAAAGAGACCCAGTACTTC	13	TRBV12-3/TRBV12-4	NA	TRBJ2-5	NA
CATSRAGLGAGYTF	TGTGCCACCAGCAGAGCGGGACTAGGGGCTGGCTACACCTTC	14	TRBV15	once	TRBJ1-2	NA
CASSLNGQTNTEAFF	TGCGCCAGCAGCTTGAATGGACAGACGAACACTGAAGCTTTCTTT	15	TRBV5-1	NA	TRBJ1-1	NA
CASSQLWGDEQYF	TGCGCCAGCAGCCAACTCTGGGGGGACGAGCAGTACTTC	13	TRBV4-1	NA	TRBJ2-7	NA
CASIPNRAGGMIGSYEQYF	TGTGCCAGCATTCCAAACCGGGCAGGGGGCATGATAGGGTCCTACGAGCAGTACTTC	19	TRBV27	NA	TRBJ2-7	TRBD1
CAIRGDSPYEQYF	TGTGCCATCCGAGGGGACAGCCCCTACGAGCAGTACTTC	13	TRBV10-3	NA	TRBJ2-7	TRBD1
CASSQDQGTSYEQYF	TGCGCCAGCAGCCAAGATCAAGGGACTAGCTACGAGCAGTACTTC	15	TRBV4-1	once	TRBJ2-7	TRBD2
CASSRDSAIINEQFF	TGTGCCAGCAGCCGGGACTCCGCGATTATAAATGAGCAGTTCTTC	15	TRBV7-3	NA	TRBJ2-1	NA
CASSIQPGQYSYEQYF	TGTGCCAGTAGTATACAACCGGGACAATACTCCTACGAGCAGTACTTC	16	TRBV19	NA	TRBJ2-7	NA
CASSDGGEQFF	TGTGCCAGCAGCGACGGGGGGGAGCAGTTCTTC	11	TRBV7-3	NA	TRBJ2-1	TRBD2
CASSDSASEPYNEQFF	TGTGCCAGCAGTGACTCAGCCAGCGAGCCCTACAATGAGCAGTTCTTC	16	TRBV6-4	NA	TRBJ2-1	NA
CASSLLLGQAKNIQYF	TGTGCCAGCAGCCTACTACTGGGACAGGCCAAAAACATTCAGTACTTC	16	TRBV7-2	NA	TRBJ2-4	TRBD1
CAWSVRGGAQHF	TGTGCCTGGAGTGTACGAGGGGGGGCCCAGCATTTT	12	TRBV30	NA	TRBJ1-5	NA
CASSLQRGPYGYTF	TGTGCCAGCAGCTTACAACGGGGGCCCTATGGCTACACCTTC	14	TRBV7-2	NA	TRBJ1-2	NA
CASSYNRNYGYTF	TGTGCCAGCAGTTACAATCGCAACTATGGCTACACCTTC	13	TRBV6-2/TRBV6-3	NA	TRBJ1-2	NA
CAELSFRYNEQFF	TGTGCCGAGCTGAGCTTCCGCTACAATGAGCAGTTCTTC	13	TRBV21-1	NA	TRBJ2-1	NA
CASSSSGPRDTQYF	TGTGCCAGCAGTTCAAGCGGTCCTAGGGATACGCAGTATTTT	14	TRBV28	once	TRBJ2-3	NA